The rows below give T cell receptor beta chains drawn from one sample of a study of tumor-infiltrating lymphocytes in primary liver carcinoma. TCRdb independently ran MiXCR on the multiplex PCR reads; one entry per CDR3 protein. The sample holds about 21,000 distinct CDR3 sequences, around 72% seen once. Sequencing was performed on liver tumor tissue from sampling region 1. The receptors were gathered from a man in his forties with primary liver carcinoma and hepatitis B virus infection. Both conserved end residues are part of each CDR3. The D gene is left open where the match is weak. The size of a clone is reported for some rows only, either as once, few or many, or as a class for expanded clones.

V,length,D,size,J,CDR3,DNA
TRBV28,14,TRBD2,NA,TRBJ2-7,CTSNLLAGAYEQYF,TGTACCAGCAATCTCCTAGCGGGAGCCTACGAGCAGTACTTC
TRBV5-6,12,NA,many,TRBJ2-3,CASSLRADTQYF,TGTGCCAGCAGCTTGAGGGCAGATACGCAGTATTTT
TRBV11-2,12,NA,many,TRBJ2-1,CASSLGSGEQFF,TGTGCCAGCAGCTTAGGTTCAGGTGAGCAGTTCTTC
TRBV6-6,20,TRBD2,NA,TRBJ2-2,CTSSPLVGLAGPTNTGELSF,TGTACCAGCAGTCCGCTCGTGGGATTAGCGGGGCCAACGAACACCGGGGAGCTGTCTTTT
TRBV11-2,13,TRBD1,NA,TRBJ2-1,CANIQTGQETQFF,TGTGCCAACATCCAGACAGGGCAAGAGACCCAGTTCTTC
TRBV9,14,TRBD1,many,TRBJ2-7,CASSVEQGGYEQYF,TGTGCCAGCAGCGTAGAACAGGGGGGCTACGAGCAGTACTTC
TRBV11-2,16,TRBD1,NA,TRBJ2-5,CVSSLIAGGSGETQYF,TGTGTCAGCAGCTTAATAGCAGGGGGCTCGGGGGAGACCCAATACTTC
TRBV11-2,14,NA,NA,TRBJ2-1,CASSLGDTHNEEFF,TGTGCCAGCAGCTTAGGGGATACACACAATGAGGAGTTCTTC
TRBV11-3,18,TRBD2,NA,TRBJ2-1,CASSLHPPGTSGFSKLFF,TGTGCCAGCAGCTTACACCCCCCCGGGACTAGCGGGTTCAGTAAGCTGTTCTTC
TRBV2,12,TRBD1,once,TRBJ2-1,CVNSTGEDEQLF,TGTGTCAATTCGACAGGGGAGGATGAGCAGCTCTTC
TRBV12-5,13,TRBD1,medium-sized,TRBJ2-1,CASGPGTVDKQFF,TGTGCTAGTGGTCCCGGGACAGTAGATAAGCAGTTCTTC
TRBV5-1,16,NA,many,TRBJ1-2,CASSLALGSYGRGYTF,TGCGCCAGCAGCTTGGCTCTAGGCAGCTACGGACGTGGCTACACCTTC
TRBV20-1,12,NA,once,TRBJ2-7,CSAQCPPYEQYF,TGCAGTGCGCAGTGCCCTCCCTACGAGCAGTACTTC
TRBV5-5,14,TRBD1,NA,TRBJ1-1,CDSSGRDRGAEAFF,TGTGACAGCAGCGGGAGGGACAGGGGAGCTGAAGCTTTCTTT
TRBV11-2,12,NA,once,TRBJ2-3,CASSGSTDTQCF,TGTGCCAGCAGCGGATCCACAGATACGCAGTGTTTT
TRBV5-6,19,NA,NA,TRBJ2-7,CASSYRIGANQRPSYEQYF,TGTGCCAGCAGCTACCGGATAGGGGCAAACCAACGCCCATCCTACGAGCAGTACTTC
TRBV4-3,19,TRBD2,many,TRBJ2-2,CASSVLAGGPRSNTGELFF,TGCGCCAGCAGCGTACTAGCGGGAGGGCCCCGTTCGAACACCGGGGAGCTGTTTTTT
TRBV11-2,13,NA,NA,TRBJ2-7,CASSFGGANGQYF,TGTGCCAGCAGCTTCGGAGGGGCTAACGGGCAGTATTTC
TRBV11-2,14,TRBD2,NA,TRBJ2-1,CASTLAGPGNEQFF,TGTGCCAGCACTTTAGCGGGCCCTGGGAATGAGCAGTTCTTC
TRBV21-1,15,NA,once,TRBJ2-7,CANSKGLAGSHEQYF,TGTGCCAACAGCAAGGGCCTAGCGGGTTCCCACGAGCAGTACTTC
TRBV6-1,12,NA,NA,TRBJ2-3,CAAGELTDKQYF,TGTGCTGCAGGGGAGCTCACAGATAAGCAGTATTTT
TRBV11-2,14,NA,NA,TRBJ2-1,CASSLEYYRREQFF,TGTGCCAGCAGCTTAGAGTACTACAGGAGAGAGCAGTTCTTC
TRBV6-6,17,TRBD2,medium-sized,TRBJ2-3,CASSYSGLAGAPDTQYF,TGTGCCAGCAGTTACTCGGGACTAGCGGGAGCACCAGATACGCAGTATTTT
TRBV4-2,18,NA,NA,TRBJ2-3,CANSQVALLARAADTQYF,TGCGCCAACAGCCAAGTGGCGCTTCTAGCGAGAGCGGCAGATACGCAGTATTTT
TRBV5-1,15,TRBD1,NA,TRBJ2-7,CASRRGQGVVYEQYF,TGCGCCAGCAGACGGGGACAGGGGGTAGTCTACGAGCAGTACTTC
TRBV11-2,14,NA,NA,TRBJ2-2,CVSSLMEVSGELFF,TGTGTTAGCAGCTTAATGGAGGTCTCCGGGGAGCTGTTTTTT
TRBV12-3/TRBV12-4,15,NA,NA,TRBJ2-7,CASSLEPGANYKQYF,TGTGCCAGCAGTTTAGAACCGGGGGCCAACTACAAGCAGTACTTC
TRBV20-1,15,NA,few,TRBJ2-7,CSASKEGVGTYEQYF,TGCAGTGCTAGTAAGGAAGGGGTCGGAACCTACGAGCAGTACTTC
TRBV12-3/TRBV12-4,15,NA,medium-sized,TRBJ1-6,CASKVGVHSNSPLHF,TGTGCCAGCAAGGTCGGGGTTCATTCAAATTCACCCCTCCACTTT
TRBV7-9,13,NA,NA,TRBJ1-1,CASSLVAGSEAFF,TGTGCCAGCAGCCTAGTGGCGGGCTCCGAAGCTTTCTTT
TRBV29-1,14,TRBD1,NA,TRBJ2-3,CSVAGQGDTDMQYF,TGCAGCGTCGCGGGCCAGGGGGACACAGATATGCAGTATTTT
TRBV12-3/TRBV12-4,12,TRBD1,NA,TRBJ2-7,CASSKGQRKQYF,TGTGCCAGCAGCAAGGGACAGAGGAAGCAGTACTTC
TRBV4-2,17,TRBD1,NA,TRBJ1-1,CANSQKYGQGFWTDAFF,TGTGCCAACAGCCAAAAGTACGGACAGGGTTTTTGGACTGATGCTTTCTTT
TRBV7-8,16,NA,NA,TRBJ2-1,CASSSDFGSTYNEQFF,TGTGCCAGCAGCTCTGACTTCGGTAGTACCTACAATGAACAGTTCTTC
TRBV5-1,15,TRBD2,NA,TRBJ2-1,CASGSRLAGGSEQFF,TGCGCAAGCGGCTCACGACTAGCGGGAGGGAGTGAGCAGTTCTTC
TRBV4-1,14,TRBD1,medium-sized,TRBJ1-4,CASSWGQGGEKLFF,TGCGCCAGCAGCTGGGGGCAGGGGGGTGAAAAACTGTTTTTT